The 7 T cell receptor beta chains listed next were all sequenced from one sample in a study of chemoradiotherapy in HPV16-positive cancers. Using immunoSEQ multiplex PCR, the repertoire was profiled, and TCRdb retains in-frame clones only, with some absent. The data hold some 11,000 clones, with around 72% observed a single time. This sample was taken from a patient who underwent chemoradiotherapy. The receptors stem from a human donor with HPV-associated anogenital cancer.

The CDR3 sequence: CASSLGQGKNTEAFF. As DNA, the CDR3 is TGTGCCAGCAGTTTAGGACAGGGTAAGAACACTGAAGCTTTCTTT. V and J are TRBV6-1 and TRBJ1-1; the match to TRBD1 covers 8 bases. This CDR3 has 15 amino acids. J gave up 1 base and V 5 bases, and 6 bases lay outside the gene matches. Germline values: CDR1 MNHNS, CDR2 SASEGT.

The chain is built from TRBV7-9 and TRBJ2-3, with 10 bases fitting TRBD2. V lost 6 bases, J lost 5 bases, and 8 bases stayed unmatched. Germline values: CDR1 SEHNR, CDR2 FQNEAQ (reference sequence). This CDR3 is built from 15 residues. DNA of the CDR3: TGTGCCAGCAGTCAGCTAGCGGGAGACATAGATACGCAGTATTTT. Translation gives CASSQLAGDIDTQYF.

V is TRBV27 and J is TRBJ2-3, with TRBD2 as a possible D gene (5 bases). Germline CDR1 reads MNHEY; CDR2 reads SMNVEV (reference sequence). The V and J ends lost 2 bases and 5 bases respectively, with 14 bases between them. This CDR3 has 15 amino acids. CDR3 residues: CASSLREFREDTQYF. The CDR3 DNA follows: TGTGCCAGCAGTTTAAGGGAGTTTCGAGAAGATACGCAGTATTTT.

This sequence joins TRBV4-2 and TRBJ2-6; no firm D call. Trimming shortened V by 1 base and J by 2 bases, and 6 bases separated the two germline ends. Germline assignment: CDR1 LGHNA and CDR2 YNFKEQ. The CDR3 sequence is 15 residues long. CDR3 nucleotide sequence: TGTGCCAGCAGCCAAGCGGGCACTGGGGCCAACGTCCTGACTTTC. Translation gives CASSQAGTGANVLTF.

The V gene is TRBV6-5, the J gene TRBJ2-3; no clear D gene. Trimming cost V 0 bases and J 5 bases, with 9 bases left between them. The CDR3 sequence is 14 residues long. Germline loops: CDR1 MNHEY, CDR2 SVGAGI. The CDR3 loop reads CASSYSNVGDTQYF. Written as DNA, the CDR3 is TGTGCCAGCAGTTACTCGAACGTCGGAGATACGCAGTATTTT.

The chain couples TRBV21-1 to TRBJ1-2. TRBV21-1 is designated a pseudogene. This CDR3 has 18 residues. In DNA, the CDR3 is TGTGCCAGCAGCAAAGTGCGAACCAAACGCGAATCTAACTATGGCTACACCTTC. Translation: CASSKVRTKRESNYGYTF.

The rearrangement uses TRBV5-1 and TRBJ2-7; possibly TRBD2 for D (5 bases). Germline loops: CDR1 SGHRS, CDR2 YFSETQ. The CDR3 has 14 residues. V shed 0 bases and J shed 7 bases, with 14 bases lying between them. The CDR3 loop is CASSLVAPREEQYF. CDR3 bases: TGCGCCAGCAGCTTGGTGGCCCCCCGGGAAGAGCAGTACTTC. The full variable domain, its missing parts supplied by reference TRBV5-1 and TRBJ2-7, is KAGVTQTPRYLIKTRGQQVTLSCSPISGHRSVSWYQQTPGQGLQFLFEYFSETQRNKGNFPGRFSGRQFSNSRSEMNVSTLELGDSALYLCASSLVAPREEQYFGPGTRLTVT.